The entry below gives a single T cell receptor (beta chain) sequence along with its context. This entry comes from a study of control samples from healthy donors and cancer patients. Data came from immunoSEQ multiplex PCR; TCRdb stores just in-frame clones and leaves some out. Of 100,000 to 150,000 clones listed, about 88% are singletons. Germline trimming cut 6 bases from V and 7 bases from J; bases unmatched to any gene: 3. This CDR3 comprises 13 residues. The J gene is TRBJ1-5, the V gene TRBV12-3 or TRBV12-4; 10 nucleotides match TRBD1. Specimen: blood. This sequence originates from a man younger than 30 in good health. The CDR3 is CASRGTGEQPQHF. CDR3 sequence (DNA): TGTGCCAGCAGAGGGACAGGGGAACAGCCCCAGCATTTT.